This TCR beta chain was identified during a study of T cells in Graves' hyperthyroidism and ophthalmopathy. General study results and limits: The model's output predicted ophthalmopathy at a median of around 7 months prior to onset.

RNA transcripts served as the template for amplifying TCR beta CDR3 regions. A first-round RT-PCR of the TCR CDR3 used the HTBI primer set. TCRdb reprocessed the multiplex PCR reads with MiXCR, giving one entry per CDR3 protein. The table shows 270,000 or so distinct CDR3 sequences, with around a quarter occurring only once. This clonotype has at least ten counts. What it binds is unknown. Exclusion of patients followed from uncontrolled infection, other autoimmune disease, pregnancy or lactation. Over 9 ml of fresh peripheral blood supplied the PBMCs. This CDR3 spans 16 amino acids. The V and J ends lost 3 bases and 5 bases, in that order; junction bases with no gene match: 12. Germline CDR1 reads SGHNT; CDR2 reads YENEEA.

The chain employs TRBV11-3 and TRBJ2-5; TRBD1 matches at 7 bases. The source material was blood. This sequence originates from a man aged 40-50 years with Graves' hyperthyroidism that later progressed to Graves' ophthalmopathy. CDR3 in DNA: TGTGCCAGCAGCTTTACCGACAGGGTGCGTTATGAGACCCAGTACTTC. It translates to CASSFTDRVRYETQYF.